These T cell receptor beta chains were read from a single sample in a study of response to subunit inactivated influenza vaccine. TCRdb passed the RT-PCR reads through MiXCR, listing each CDR3 protein once. The data contain 860,000 or so distinct CDR3 sequences, about 20% of them singletons. The material was PBMCs from blood, obtained less than 6 days after vaccination. These receptors came from a man aged 50 to 59 who received an inactivated influenza vaccine. Each CDR3 is given with its conserved first and last residue. The order of the fields is V gene, clone size, J gene, D gene, CDR3 DNA, CDR3 protein. D genes are given only for firm matches. Where a row states a size, it is once, few, many or the class of an expanded clone; other rows omit it.

TRBV7-6	.	TRBJ2-3	TRBD2	TGTGCCAGCAGCCCAGGACTAGCGGGAGGATCCACAGATACGCAGTATTTT	CASSPGLAGGSTDTQYF
TRBV20-1	many	TRBJ2-1	.	TGCAGTGCTAGAAGTGTCGGACAGCTATACAATGAGCAGTTCTTC	CSARSVGQLYNEQFF
TRBV4-2	few	TRBJ2-6	TRBD1	TGTGCCAGCAGCCCCCGGGACAGGACGTACTCTGGGGCCAACGTCCTGACTTTC	CASSPRDRTYSGANVLTF
TRBV7-2	few	TRBJ2-1	TRBD2	TGTGCCAGCAGGGCCTCTTTCGGGGGGGCCTACAATGAGCAGTTCTTC	CASRASFGGAYNEQFF
TRBV10-3	few	TRBJ1-6	.	TGTGCCATCAGTGAGACCGGGACTTTGGCACCCCTCCACTTT	CAISETGTLAPLHF
TRBV24-1	.	TRBJ2-3	TRBD2	TGTGCCACCGTGGGAGGGATCCAAGATACGCAGTATTTT	CATVGGIQDTQYF
TRBV27	.	TRBJ2-1	TRBD2	TGTGCCAGCAGACAGGGTCTAGCGGGAGGTGGTGAGCAGTTCTTC	CASRQGLAGGGEQFF
TRBV9	.	TRBJ1-6	.	TGTGCCAGCAGCTCGGAAAACAATAATTCACCCCTCCACTTT	CASSSENNNSPLHF
TRBV3-1	few	TRBJ2-7	TRBD1	TGTGCCAGCAGCAAGGGACAGGGGCCCTACGAGCAGTACTTC	CASSKGQGPYEQYF
TRBV18	.	TRBJ2-5	.	TGTGCCAGCTCACCTTCGTGGTCAGCGGCCCGGGAGACCCAGTACTTC	CASSPSWSAARETQYF
TRBV20-1	.	TRBJ2-1	.	TGCAGTGCCCCCAGGGTGGGGCGTAATGAGCAGTTCTTC	CSAPRVGRNEQFF
TRBV18	few	TRBJ1-2	.	TGTGCCAGCTCACCACCAAATTGGGAAGGCTATGGCTACACCTTC	CASSPPNWEGYGYTF
TRBV6-2/TRBV6-3	.	TRBJ1-6	TRBD1	TGTGCCAGCAGCCCTGACCCGGGACAGGGTAATTCACCCCTCCACTTT	CASSPDPGQGNSPLHF
TRBV20-1	.	TRBJ2-3	.	TGCAGTGCTAGAAGGTTGGACCGCAGCACAGATACGCAGTATTTT	CSARRLDRSTDTQYF
TRBV3-1	.	TRBJ2-1	.	TGTGCCAGCAGCGGAGCCGGGGGTTTTTACAATGAGCAGTTCTTC	CASSGAGGFYNEQFF
TRBV18	.	TRBJ2-2	.	TGTGCCAGCTCACTTTCGACGCTGAACACCGGGGAGCTGTTTTTT	CASSLSTLNTGELFF
TRBV12-5	few	TRBJ2-5	TRBD1	TGTGCTAGTGGACCCGGGACAGGGGGTCAAGAGACCCAGTACTTC	CASGPGTGGQETQYF
TRBV25-1	few	TRBJ2-7	.	TGTGCCAGCAGTGAATCTTGGGGGGCCGACGAGCAGTACTTC	CASSESWGADEQYF
TRBV6-1	few	TRBJ2-4	.	TGTGCCAGCAGTGACACTTCGAAAATAGTCAAAAACATTCAGTACTTC	CASSDTSKIVKNIQYF
TRBV12-3/TRBV12-4	.	TRBJ2-3	TRBD1	TGTGCCAGCAGTCCTGGGGACAGCCCGGTCACAGATACGCAGTATTTT	CASSPGDSPVTDTQYF
TRBV7-8	many	TRBJ2-7	.	TGTGCCAGCAGCTTAACCCTAACCTACGAGCAGTACTTC	CASSLTLTYEQYF
TRBV12-3/TRBV12-4	.	TRBJ1-1	.	TGTGCCAGCAGCCGCCCCCTCGGACGGTACACTGAAGCTTTCTTT	CASSRPLGRYTEAFF
TRBV5-1	many	TRBJ1-1	.	TGCGCCAGCAGCTTGGCGACTGCGAACACTGAAGCTTTCTTT	CASSLATANTEAFF
TRBV28	many	TRBJ1-2	.	TGTGCCAGCAGTCGCAGGACAGTCCTTTATGGCTACACCTTC	CASSRRTVLYGYTF
TRBV5-5	few	TRBJ1-1	.	TGTGCCAGCAGCCACAGCGACAGCAACACTGAAGCTTTCTTT	CASSHSDSNTEAFF
TRBV25-1	few	TRBJ2-5	.	TGTGCCAGCAGTGAATCGGGCAGGGCTTCACAAGAGACCCAGTACTTC	CASSESGRASQETQYF
TRBV6-1	.	TRBJ2-1	TRBD2	TGTGCCAGCAGTGGGACTAGCGGGATCAATGAGCAGTTCTTC	CASSGTSGINEQFF
TRBV7-2	.	TRBJ1-2	TRBD1	TGTGCCAGCAGCCCGAAGGACAGGGGGCACGGGGGCTACGGCTACACCTTC	CASSPKDRGHGGYGYTF
TRBV5-1	many	TRBJ2-4	.	TGCGCCAGCAGCTTGATTTCAGGGGACATTCAGTACTTC	CASSLISGDIQYF
TRBV4-1	few	TRBJ2-4	.	TGCGCCAGCAGCCAAGGGACGGCCGTAGCCAAAAACATTCAGTACTTC	CASSQGTAVAKNIQYF
TRBV7-2	few	TRBJ2-7	.	TGTGCCAGCAGCTTAGCCCCGGAGGGCTCCTACGAGCAGTACTTC	CASSLAPEGSYEQYF
TRBV6-1	.	TRBJ1-1	.	TGTGCCAGCAGGCGATTGACAGATGAGGGCACTGAAGCTTTCTTT	CASRRLTDEGTEAFF
TRBV7-3	many	TRBJ2-3	.	TGTGCCAGCAGTTCAGGGAGCACAGATACGCAGTATTTT	CASSSGSTDTQYF
TRBV7-9	few	TRBJ2-7	.	TGTGCCAGCAGCTTAGCACTCCGGGACCGATACGAGCAGTACTTC	CASSLALRDRYEQYF
TRBV5-1	.	TRBJ2-2	.	TGCGCCAGCGCCAGAACGGGAGCGACCGGGGAGCTGTTTTTT	CASARTGATGELFF
TRBV6-2/TRBV6-3	few	TRBJ2-1	.	TGTGCCAGCAGATGGACAGCCTCTCTATACAATGAGCAGTTCTTC	CASRWTASLYNEQFF
TRBV7-2	few	TRBJ2-1	.	TGTGCCAGCAGCTTAGCCGTGAGGACAGAGCAGTTCTTC	CASSLAVRTEQFF
TRBV15	.	TRBJ2-7	.	TGTGCCACCAGCAGAGGATTGGGGATGGGCGTGGAGCAGTACTTC	CATSRGLGMGVEQYF
TRBV5-6	.	TRBJ2-2	TRBD2	TGTGCCAGCAGCTGGCGGGGACTAGCGGTGACCGGGGAGCTGTTTTTT	CASSWRGLAVTGELFF
TRBV6-2/TRBV6-3	.	TRBJ2-5	.	TGTGCCAGCAGTCCCTACCTGGACCTGTACCAAGAGACCCAGTACTTC	CASSPYLDLYQETQYF
TRBV6-2/TRBV6-3	.	TRBJ2-2	TRBD1	TGTGCCAGCAGCTCCTTGGACAGGGCTAACGGGGAGCTGTTTTTT	CASSSLDRANGELFF
TRBV7-2	.	TRBJ2-5	.	TGTGCCAGCAGCCGGCGGACGCTTGGGTCAGAGACCCAGTACTTC	CASSRRTLGSETQYF
TRBV12-3/TRBV12-4	.	TRBJ1-6	.	TGTGCCAGCAGTTTAGACAGGCTGAATTCACCCCTCCACTTT	CASSLDRLNSPLHF
TRBV11-2	few	TRBJ2-5	.	TGTGCCAGCAGCTTAGAATCGGCGGTGCGGGCCCAGTACTTC	CASSLESAVRAQYF
TRBV7-9	.	TRBJ2-2	.	TGTGCCAGCAGCCCAGAAGGGTTTTTCGGCACCGGGGAGCTGTTTTTT	CASSPEGFFGTGELFF
TRBV20-1	few	TRBJ2-2	TRBD2	TGCAGTACTCCCGGGACTAGCGGGGGGGCCGGGGAGCTGTTTTTT	CSTPGTSGGAGELFF
TRBV12-3/TRBV12-4	.	TRBJ2-1	TRBD2	TGTGCCAGCAGCCATGGGACTACCTTTTACAATGAGCAGTTCTTC	CASSHGTTFYNEQFF
TRBV15	few	TRBJ1-1	TRBD1	TGTGCCACCAGCACCGGCGTAAGGACAGGGGCGAACACTGAAGCTTTCTTT	CATSTGVRTGANTEAFF
TRBV4-3	few	TRBJ2-1	.	TGCGCCAGCAGCCAAAATCCAGCTCCCTACAATGAGCAGTTCTTC	CASSQNPAPYNEQFF
TRBV5-1	.	TRBJ2-2	TRBD2	TGCGCCAGCTGGGGACTAGCGGGCACCGGGGAGCTGTTTTTT	CASWGLAGTGELFF
TRBV27	.	TRBJ2-5	TRBD2	TGTGCCAGCAGTTTCGGCCCAGGGAGGGGTTTAGAGACCCAGTACTTC	CASSFGPGRGLETQYF
TRBV28	.	TRBJ2-5	TRBD2	TGTGCCAGCAGGAGCGGGGCGAGGGGGACCCAGTACTTC	CASRSGARGTQYF
TRBV3-1	few	TRBJ1-6	.	TGTGCCAGCAGCCAAGGGGGTTCGAATTCACCCCTCCACTTT	CASSQGGSNSPLHF
TRBV12-3/TRBV12-4	many	TRBJ2-7	.	TGTGCCAGCAGTTCCCCCCCGGCGGTTCGAGAGCAGTACTTC	CASSSPPAVREQYF
TRBV6-5	.	TRBJ1-3	.	TGTGCCAGCAGTTTCAGCCCAGTCTCTGGAAACACCATATATTTT	CASSFSPVSGNTIYF
TRBV29-1	few	TRBJ2-1	TRBD1	TGCAGCGTTTTCCAGGGGGCTTACAATGAGCAGTTCTTC	CSVFQGAYNEQFF
TRBV29-1	.	TRBJ2-2	TRBD2	TGCAGCGTTGGGGCGGGAGCGTACACCGGGGAGCTGTTTTTT	CSVGAGAYTGELFF
TRBV24-1	.	TRBJ2-1	TRBD2	TGTGCCACCAGTGTCACTGGGCTAGCGGGGAAGAGCTCCTACAATGAGCAGTTCTTC	CATSVTGLAGKSSYNEQFF
TRBV29-1	few	TRBJ2-1	.	TGCAGCGTGAATGACAATGAGCAGTTCTTC	CSVNDNEQFF
TRBV12-3/TRBV12-4	.	TRBJ2-3	TRBD2	TGTGCCAGCAGGCCCACTAGCGGGGGGGCCACAGATACGCAGTATTTT	CASRPTSGGATDTQYF